Reported below is one T cell receptor (beta chain). The antigen remains unidentified. The data were taken from a study of T cell responses to AZD1222 COVID-19 vaccine. Findings and caveats of the study: Unmutated variant regions reportedly attract nearly half of all spike-specific TCRs. The donor group comprised mostly white British people and more females; the analysis possibly underestimated clonal diversity.

Sequencing was performed with immunoSEQ multiplex PCR; in TCRdb, only in-frame clones are kept and a portion is missing. The sample carries around 130,000 clones, around 94% recorded once. V dropped 0 bases and J dropped 4; count of bases not matched to a gene: 3. In germline, CDR1 is SGHVS, CDR2 FQNEAQ. The CDR3 is 15 amino acids. The TCR originated in an adult in good health. The chain has TRBV7-8 and TRBJ2-1, with TRBD2 matching over 7 bases. The sequences come from peripheral blood, collected on day 0 of AZD1222 vaccination. The CDR3 sequence: CASSLAQGGYNEQFF. In DNA, the CDR3 is TGTGCCAGCAGCTTAGCGCAGGGAGGGTACAATGAGCAGTTCTTC.